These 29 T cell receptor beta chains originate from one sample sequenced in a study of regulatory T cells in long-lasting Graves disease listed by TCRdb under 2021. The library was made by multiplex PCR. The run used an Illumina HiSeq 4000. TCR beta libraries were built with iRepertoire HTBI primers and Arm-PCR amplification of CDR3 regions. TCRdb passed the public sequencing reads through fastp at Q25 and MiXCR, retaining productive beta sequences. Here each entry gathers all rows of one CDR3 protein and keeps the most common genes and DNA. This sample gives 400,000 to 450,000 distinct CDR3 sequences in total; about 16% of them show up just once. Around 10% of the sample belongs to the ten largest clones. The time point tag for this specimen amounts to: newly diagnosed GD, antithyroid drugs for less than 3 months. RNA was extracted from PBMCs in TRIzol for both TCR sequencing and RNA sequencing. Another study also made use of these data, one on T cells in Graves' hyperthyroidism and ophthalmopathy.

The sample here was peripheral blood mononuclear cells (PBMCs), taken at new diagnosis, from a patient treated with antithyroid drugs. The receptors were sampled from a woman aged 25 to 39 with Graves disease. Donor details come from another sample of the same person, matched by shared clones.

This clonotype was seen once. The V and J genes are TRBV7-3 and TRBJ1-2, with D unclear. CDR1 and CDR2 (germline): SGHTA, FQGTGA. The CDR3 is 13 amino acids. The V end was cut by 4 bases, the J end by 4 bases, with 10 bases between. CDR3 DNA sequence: TGTGCCAGCAGCTCAGGAGGGAGCTATGGCTACACCTTC. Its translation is CASSSGGSYGYTF.

CDR3 protein: CASSHIPGTGELFF. The CDR3 DNA follows: TGTGCCAGCAGCCACATACCAGGGACCGGGGAGCTGTTTTTT. The chain joins TRBV5-4 to TRBJ2-2; a weak D match, TRBD1 (5 bases). CDR1 is SGHNT, CDR2 YYREEE, per germline (reference sequence). V shed 4 bases and J shed 5 bases, with 12 bases lying between them. There are 14 residues in the CDR3.

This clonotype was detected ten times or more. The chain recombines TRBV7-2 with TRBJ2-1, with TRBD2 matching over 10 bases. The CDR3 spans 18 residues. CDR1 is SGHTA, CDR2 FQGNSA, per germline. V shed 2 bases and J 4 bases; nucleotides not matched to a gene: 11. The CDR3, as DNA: TGTGCCAGCAGCTTAAAGGGGGCTAGCGGGAGTTCTTACAATGAGCAGTTCTTC. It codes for CASSLKGASGSSYNEQFF.

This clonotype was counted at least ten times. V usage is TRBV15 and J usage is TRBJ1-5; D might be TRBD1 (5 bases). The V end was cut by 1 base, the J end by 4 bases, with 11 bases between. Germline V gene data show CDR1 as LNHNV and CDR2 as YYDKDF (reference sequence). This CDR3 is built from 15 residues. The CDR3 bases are TGTGCCACCAGCAGAGTTAGCAGGGCAAATCAGCCCCAGCATTTT. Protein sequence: CATSRVSRANQPQHF.

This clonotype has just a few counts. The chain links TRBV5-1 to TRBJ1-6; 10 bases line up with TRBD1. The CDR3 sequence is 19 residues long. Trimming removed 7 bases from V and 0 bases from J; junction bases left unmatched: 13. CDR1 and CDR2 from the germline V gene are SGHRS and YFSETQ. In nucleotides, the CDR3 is TGCGCCAGCTCTCCATATCCCGGGACAGGGGACTCCTATAATTCACCCCTCCACTTT. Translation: CASSPYPGTGDSYNSPLHF.

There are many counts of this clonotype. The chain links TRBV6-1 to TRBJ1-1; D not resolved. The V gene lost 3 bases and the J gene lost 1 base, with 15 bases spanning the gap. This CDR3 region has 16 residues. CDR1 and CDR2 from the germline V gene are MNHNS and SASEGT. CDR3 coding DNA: TGTGCCAGCAGTGACTTATACCTGGACGGGAACACTGAAGCTTTCTTT. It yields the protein CASSDLYLDGNTEAFF.

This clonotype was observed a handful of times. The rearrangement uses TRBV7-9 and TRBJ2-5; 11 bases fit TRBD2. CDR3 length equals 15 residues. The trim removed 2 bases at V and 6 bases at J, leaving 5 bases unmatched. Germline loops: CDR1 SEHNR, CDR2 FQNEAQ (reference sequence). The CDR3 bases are TGTGCCAGCAGCTTACCTAGCGGGAGGAAAAAGACCCAGTACTTC. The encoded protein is CASSLPSGRKKTQYF.

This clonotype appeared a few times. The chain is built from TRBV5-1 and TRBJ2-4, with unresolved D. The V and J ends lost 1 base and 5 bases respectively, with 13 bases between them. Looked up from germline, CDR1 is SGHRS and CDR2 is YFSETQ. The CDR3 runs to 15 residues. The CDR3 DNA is TGCGCCAGCAGCTTGAGTTACGAGCAAGAAAACATTCAGTACTTC. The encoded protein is CASSLSYEQENIQYF.

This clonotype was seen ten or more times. The CDR3 DNA is TGCAGCGCAGACGGCCGGGGACAAGAGACCCAGTACTTC. This gives the protein CSADGRGQETQYF. The chain combines TRBV29-1 with TRBJ2-5, with D possibly being TRBD2 (5 bases). The V gene lost 7 bases and the J gene lost 2 bases, with 14 bases spanning the gap. This CDR3 contains 13 residues. Germline V gene lookup returns CDR1 SQVTM and CDR2 ANQGSEA.

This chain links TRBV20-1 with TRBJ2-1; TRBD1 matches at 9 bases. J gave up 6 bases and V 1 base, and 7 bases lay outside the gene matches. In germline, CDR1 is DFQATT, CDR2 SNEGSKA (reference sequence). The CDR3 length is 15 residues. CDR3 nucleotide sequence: TGCAGTGCTAGAGCTCCGGGGACAGGGATCAATGAGCAGTTCTTC. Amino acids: CSARAPGTGINEQFF.

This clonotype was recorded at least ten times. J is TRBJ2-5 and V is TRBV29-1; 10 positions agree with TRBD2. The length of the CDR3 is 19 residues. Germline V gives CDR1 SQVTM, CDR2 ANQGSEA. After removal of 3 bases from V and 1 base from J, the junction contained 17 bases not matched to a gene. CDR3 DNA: TGCAGCGTTGAGTTAGGTCTAGCGGGAGAGTTTTGGCCCCAAGAGACCCAGTACTTC. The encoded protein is CSVELGLAGEFWPQETQYF.

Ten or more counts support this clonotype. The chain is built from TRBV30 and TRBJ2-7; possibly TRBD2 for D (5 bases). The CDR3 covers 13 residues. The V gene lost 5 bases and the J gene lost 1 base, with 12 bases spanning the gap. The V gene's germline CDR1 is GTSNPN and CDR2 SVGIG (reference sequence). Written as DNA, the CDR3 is TGTGCCTGGGATTCTAGCACTTCCTACGAGCAGTACTTC. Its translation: CAWDSSTSYEQYF.

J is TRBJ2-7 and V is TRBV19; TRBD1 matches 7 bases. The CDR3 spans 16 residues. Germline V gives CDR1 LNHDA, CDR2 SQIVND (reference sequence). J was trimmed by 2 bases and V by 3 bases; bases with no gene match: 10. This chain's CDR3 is CASSIGTVAYTYEQYF. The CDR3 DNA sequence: TGTGCCAGTAGTATCGGGACAGTCGCCTACACCTACGAGCAGTACTTC. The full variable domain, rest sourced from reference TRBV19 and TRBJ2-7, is DGGITQSPKYLFRKEGQNVTLSCEQNLNHDAMYWYRQDPGQGLRLIYYSQIVNDFQKGDIAEGYSVSREKKESFPLTVTSAQKNPTAFYLCASSIGTVAYTYEQYFGPGTRLTVT.

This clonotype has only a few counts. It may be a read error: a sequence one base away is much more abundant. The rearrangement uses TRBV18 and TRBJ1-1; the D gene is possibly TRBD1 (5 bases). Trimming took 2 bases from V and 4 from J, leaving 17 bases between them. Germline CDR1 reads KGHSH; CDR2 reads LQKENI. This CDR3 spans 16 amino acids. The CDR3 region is CASSPFRDPPSTEAFF. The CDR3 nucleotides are TGTGCCAGCTCACCATTCAGGGACCCTCCGAGCACTGAAGCTTTCTTT.

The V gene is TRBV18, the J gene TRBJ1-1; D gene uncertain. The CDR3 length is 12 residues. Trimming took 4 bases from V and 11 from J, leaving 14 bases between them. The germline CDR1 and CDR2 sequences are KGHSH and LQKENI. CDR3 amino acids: CASSLVSWRAFF. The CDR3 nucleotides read TGTGCCAGCTCACTCGTGTCTTGGAGGGCTTTCTTT.

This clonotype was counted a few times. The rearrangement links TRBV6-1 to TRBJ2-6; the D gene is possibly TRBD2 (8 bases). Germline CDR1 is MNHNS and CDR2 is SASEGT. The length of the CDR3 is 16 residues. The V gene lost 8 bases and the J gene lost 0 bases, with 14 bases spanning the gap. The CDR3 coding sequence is TGTGCCAGCCGGGGGGGGGACAGCTCTGGGGCCAACGTCCTGACTTTC. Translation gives CASRGGDSSGANVLTF.

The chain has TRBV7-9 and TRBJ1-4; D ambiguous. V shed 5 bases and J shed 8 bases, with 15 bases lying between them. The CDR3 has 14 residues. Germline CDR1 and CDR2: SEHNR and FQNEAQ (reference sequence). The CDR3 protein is CASSGQGSREKLFF. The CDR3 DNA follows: TGTGCCAGCAGCGGCCAAGGCTCACGCGAAAAACTGTTTTTT.

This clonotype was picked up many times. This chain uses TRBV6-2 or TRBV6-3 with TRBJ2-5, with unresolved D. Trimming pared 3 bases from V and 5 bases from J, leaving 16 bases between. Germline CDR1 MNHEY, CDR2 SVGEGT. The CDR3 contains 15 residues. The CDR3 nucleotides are TGTGCCAGCAGTTATTCGAGAAACTCTTACGAGACCCAGTACTTC. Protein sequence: CASSYSRNSYETQYF.

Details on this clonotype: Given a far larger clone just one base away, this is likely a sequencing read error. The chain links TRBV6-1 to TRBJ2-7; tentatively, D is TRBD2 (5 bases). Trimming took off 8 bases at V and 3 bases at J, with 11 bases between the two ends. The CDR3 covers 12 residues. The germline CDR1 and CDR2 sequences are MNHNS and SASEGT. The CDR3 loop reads CASLTEGYEQYF. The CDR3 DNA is TGTGCCAGCCTAACAGAGGGCTACGAGCAGTACTTC.

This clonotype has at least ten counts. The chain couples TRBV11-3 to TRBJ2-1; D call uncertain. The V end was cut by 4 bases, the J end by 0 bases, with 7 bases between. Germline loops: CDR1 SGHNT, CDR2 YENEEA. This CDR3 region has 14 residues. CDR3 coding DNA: TGTGCCAGCAGCTCTTATAGCTCCTACAATGAGCAGTTCTTC. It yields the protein CASSSYSSYNEQFF.

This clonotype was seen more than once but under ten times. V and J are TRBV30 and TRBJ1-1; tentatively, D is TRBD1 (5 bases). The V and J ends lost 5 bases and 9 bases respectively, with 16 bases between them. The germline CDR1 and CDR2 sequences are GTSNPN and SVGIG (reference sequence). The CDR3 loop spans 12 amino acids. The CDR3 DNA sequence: TGTGCCTGGGCCGGGACGGGGAGGCAAGCTTTCTTT. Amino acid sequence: CAWAGTGRQAFF.

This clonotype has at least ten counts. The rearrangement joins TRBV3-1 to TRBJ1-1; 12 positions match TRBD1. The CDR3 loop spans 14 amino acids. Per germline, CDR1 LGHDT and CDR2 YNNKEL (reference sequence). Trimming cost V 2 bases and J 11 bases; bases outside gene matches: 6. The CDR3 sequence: CASSQPRDRGRAFF. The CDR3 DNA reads TGTGCCAGCAGCCAACCCCGGGACAGGGGGCGGGCTTTCTTT.

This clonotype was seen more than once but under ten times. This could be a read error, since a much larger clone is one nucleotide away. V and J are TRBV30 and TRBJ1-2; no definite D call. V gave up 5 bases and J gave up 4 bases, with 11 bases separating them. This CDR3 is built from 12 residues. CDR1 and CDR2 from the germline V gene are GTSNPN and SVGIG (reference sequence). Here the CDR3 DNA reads TGTGCCTGGGGCAGAGGCCCCTATGGCTACACCTTC. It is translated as CAWGRGPYGYTF. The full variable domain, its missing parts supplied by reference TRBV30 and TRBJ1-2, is SQTIHQWPATLVQPVGSPLSLECTVEGTSNPNLYWYRQAAGRGLQLLFYSVGIGQISSEVPQNLSASRPQDRQFILSSKKLLLSDSGFYLCAWGRGPYGYTFGSGTRLTVV.

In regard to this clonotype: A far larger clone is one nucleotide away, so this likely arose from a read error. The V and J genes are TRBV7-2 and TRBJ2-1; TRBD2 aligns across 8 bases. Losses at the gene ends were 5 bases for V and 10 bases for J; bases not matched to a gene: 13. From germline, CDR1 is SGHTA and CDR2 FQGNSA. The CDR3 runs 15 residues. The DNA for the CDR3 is TGTGCCAGCAGCCGAATCCTAGCGGGTTCCTACGAGCAGTTCTTC. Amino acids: CASSRILAGSYEQFF.

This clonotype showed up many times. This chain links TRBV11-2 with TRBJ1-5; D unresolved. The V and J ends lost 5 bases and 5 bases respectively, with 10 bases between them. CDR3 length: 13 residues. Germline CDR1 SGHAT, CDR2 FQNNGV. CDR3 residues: CASSHTEHQPQHF. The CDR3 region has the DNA TGTGCCAGCAGCCACACTGAACATCAGCCCCAGCATTTT.

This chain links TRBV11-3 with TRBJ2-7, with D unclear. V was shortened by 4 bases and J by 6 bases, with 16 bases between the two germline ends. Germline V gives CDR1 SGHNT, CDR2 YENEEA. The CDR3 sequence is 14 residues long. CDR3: CASSSNMQSFEQYF. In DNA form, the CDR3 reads TGTGCCAGCAGCTCCAACATGCAGAGCTTCGAGCAGTACTTC.

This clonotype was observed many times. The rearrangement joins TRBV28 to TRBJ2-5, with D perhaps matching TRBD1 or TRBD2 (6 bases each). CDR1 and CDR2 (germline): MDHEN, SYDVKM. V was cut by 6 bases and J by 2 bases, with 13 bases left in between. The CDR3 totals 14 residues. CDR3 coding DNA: TGTGCCAGCAGGCCCTCGGGGGCACAAGAGACCCAGTACTTC. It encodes CASRPSGAQETQYF.

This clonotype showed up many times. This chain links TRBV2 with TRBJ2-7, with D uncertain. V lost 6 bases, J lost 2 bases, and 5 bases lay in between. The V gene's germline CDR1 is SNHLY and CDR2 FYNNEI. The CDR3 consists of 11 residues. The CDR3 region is CASRVAYEQYF. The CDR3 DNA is TGTGCCAGCAGGGTCGCCTACGAGCAGTACTTC.

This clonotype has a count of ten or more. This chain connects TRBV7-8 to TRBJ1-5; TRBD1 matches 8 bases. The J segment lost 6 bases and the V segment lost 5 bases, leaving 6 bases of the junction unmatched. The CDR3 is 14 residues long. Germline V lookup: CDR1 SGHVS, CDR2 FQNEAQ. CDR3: CASSTDRVGQPQHF. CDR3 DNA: TGTGCCAGCAGCACGGACAGGGTAGGTCAGCCCCAGCATTTT.